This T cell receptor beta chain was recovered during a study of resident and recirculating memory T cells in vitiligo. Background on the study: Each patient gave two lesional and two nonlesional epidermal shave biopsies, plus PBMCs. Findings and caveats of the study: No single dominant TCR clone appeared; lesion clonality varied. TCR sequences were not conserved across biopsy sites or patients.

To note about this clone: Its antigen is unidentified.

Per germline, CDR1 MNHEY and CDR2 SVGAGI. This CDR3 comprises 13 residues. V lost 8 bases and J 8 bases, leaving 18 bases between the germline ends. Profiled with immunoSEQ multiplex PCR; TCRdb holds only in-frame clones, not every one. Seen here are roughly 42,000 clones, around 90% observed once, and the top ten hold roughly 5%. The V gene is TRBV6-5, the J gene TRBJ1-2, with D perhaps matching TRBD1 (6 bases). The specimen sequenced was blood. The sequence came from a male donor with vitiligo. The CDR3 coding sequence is TGTGCCAGCCACCCCCCAGGGGATGGAGGCTACACCTTC. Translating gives CASHPPGDGGYTF.